One T cell receptor beta chain is described in this entry. Trimming took 6 bases from V and 1 from J; bases not matched to a gene: 3. Germline CDR1 reads ENHRY; CDR2 reads SYGVKD. This CDR3 contains 14 residues. Enrolment of Seattle patients took place during active infection, and they were followed longitudinally. In the source study's methods: The authors estimated nucleated cell counts from reference gene primer amplification. TCRdb's copy holds only in-frame clones and misses some; the assay was immunoSEQ multiplex PCR. V, J and clone size reflect that table, while D and trimming were determined from the DNA. The sample contains 87,000 or so clones, 90% of which appear only once. The data belong to a study of blood T cell repertoires in COVID-19. At the level of the study: Researchers got acute and convalescent COVID-19 samples from the United States, Italy and Spain. The analysed material was cDNA or gDNA that came from T cells, B-cell-depleted T cells, or PBMCs.

This chain links TRBV10-3 with TRBJ2-1, with 7 bases aligning to TRBD2. This TCR came from a man between 18 and 35 years old with COVID-19, enrolled during active disease. The sequenced sample was peripheral blood. The CDR3 is CAISLAASYNEQFF. Here the CDR3 DNA reads TGTGCCATCAGCCTAGCGGCTTCCTACAATGAGCAGTTCTTC.